This T cell receptor (beta chain) was recovered during a study of T-cell memory formation after mild COVID-19. In the study overall: The study found TCR clusters largely donor specific. Findings and limits, study-wide: Nothing confirmed that second-wave clones peaking on day 37 were specific for SARS-CoV-2. Day 15 to 85 contractors were CD4/CD8 balanced; later expanders leaned CD4+.

This clonotype was counted between two and nine times. What it binds is unknown. This CDR3 comprises 16 residues. The ends lost 5 bases at V and 5 bases at J; junction bases unmatched: 11. The germline gives CDR1 SGHVS, CDR2 FNYEAQ. A 5'RACE reaction primed in the constant segment made cDNA libraries of TCR alpha and TCR beta, and these carried sample barcodes and UMIs. TCRdb reprocessed the 5' RACE reads with MiXCR, giving one entry per CDR3 protein. This table has 300,000 to 400,000 distinct CDR3 sequences, approximately 16% appearing once. The TCR comes from a man younger than 30 who had mild COVID-19 (a few samples of this study predate the infection). Cell type and time point are not known. The sequencing input was PBMCs or a T cell subset sorted from them (not recorded which). The gene calls are TRBV7-6 and TRBJ2-7, with 11 bases lining up with TRBD1. CDR3 loop: CASSAFPRDRGNEQYF. DNA for the CDR3: TGTGCCAGCAGCGCCTTCCCCCGGGACAGGGGGAACGAGCAGTACTTC.